This entry lists 7 T cell receptor beta chains sequenced from one sample in a study of T cell changes during pregnancy in multiple sclerosis. Produced via immunoSEQ multiplex PCR; TCRdb's table is partial and in-frame only. The table shows about 69,000 clones, with around 90% occurring only once. The sample here was peripheral blood, taken in the third trimester of pregnancy. The source of these receptors is a female donor with multiple sclerosis, enrolled in a pregnancy study.

This chain uses TRBV4-1 with TRBJ2-2; maybe TRBD1 (6 bases). Trimming took 0 bases from V and 3 from J, leaving 14 bases between them. The CDR3 spans 17 residues. Germline CDR1 is MGHRA and CDR2 is YSYEKL. CDR3 DNA sequence: TGCGCCAGCAGCCAAGATTGGGTACAGGGATACACCGGGGAGCTGTTTTTT. It is translated as CASSQDWVQGYTGELFF.

The rearrangement joins TRBV5-6 to TRBJ1-2; D is undetermined. V was clipped by 4 bases and J by 3 bases, with 10 bases between them. From germline, CDR1 is SGHDT and CDR2 YYEEEE. CDR3 length equals 13 residues. CDR3 protein: CASSLEVDYGYTF. DNA for the CDR3: TGTGCCAGCAGCCTAGAGGTAGACTATGGCTACACCTTC.

This clone was counted only a few times. This sequence joins TRBV28 and TRBJ1-2; D is possibly TRBD1 (5 bases). The germline V gene encodes CDR1 MDHEN and CDR2 SYDVKM. The V and J ends lost 3 bases and 3 bases respectively, with 11 bases between them. CDR3 length equals 14 residues. The CDR3 reads CASSFPGVDYGYTF. The DNA of the CDR3 is TGTGCCAGCAGTTTCCCGGGGGTTGACTATGGCTACACCTTC.

CDR3 sequence: CASSIAQVNYGYTF. The DNA for the CDR3 is TGTGCCAGTAGTATAGCCCAGGTCAACTATGGCTACACCTTC. The rearrangement uses TRBV19 and TRBJ1-2; D remains ambiguous. In germline, CDR1 is LNHDA, CDR2 SQIVND (reference sequence). Trimming removed 1 base from V and 2 bases from J, with 8 bases in between. This CDR3 spans 14 amino acids.

The chain has TRBV19 and TRBJ1-2; 9 positions agree with TRBD1. After removal of 4 bases from V and 0 bases from J, the junction contained 6 bases not matched to a gene. The CDR3 runs 16 residues. The V gene's germline CDR1 is LNHDA and CDR2 SQIVND (reference sequence). The CDR3 protein is CASSRGQGRANYGYTF. The CDR3, as DNA: TGTGCCAGTAGTAGGGGACAGGGACGAGCTAACTATGGCTACACCTTC.

V usage is TRBV7-3 and J usage is TRBJ2-1, with D possibly TRBD2 on 6 matching bases. CDR3 length equals 11 residues. The germline V gene encodes CDR1 SGHTA and CDR2 FQGTGA. Trimming removed 4 bases from V and 10 bases from J, with 8 bases in between. The CDR3 nucleotides read TGTGCCAGCAGCTCAGGGAGGGAGCAGTTCTTC. This gives the protein CASSSGREQFF.

The V call is TRBV7-2, the J call TRBJ2-7, with 9 bases that match TRBD1. CDR3 size: 14 residues. Per the germline V gene, CDR1 is SGHTA and CDR2 is FQGNSA. With V trimmed by 4 bases and J by 5 bases, 6 bases remained unmatched. In DNA, the CDR3 is TGTGCCAGCAGCTCCCGACAGGGGGGAAACGAGCAGTACTTC. Its translation: CASSSRQGGNEQYF.